This T cell receptor beta chain was identified in a study of CD8+CD57+ T cells in acquired aplastic anemia. Profiling that covered TCR beta VDJ and CDR3 relied on genomic DNA as its template. MiXCR was run by TCRdb on the reads, yielding one entry per CDR3 protein. The sample lists more than 150,000 distinct CDR3 sequences; about 47% were seen once. The germline V gene has CDR1 LNHDA and CDR2 SQIVND (reference sequence). CDR3 length equals 14 residues. V was pared by 7 bases and J by 4 bases, with 6 bases of the junction left unmatched. The chain couples TRBV19 to TRBJ2-3; TRBD2 matches at 9 bases. Specimen: sorted CD4+, CD8+, or CD8+CD57+ T cells (not recorded which) from PBMCs. The clonotype was recovered from a human donor in good health. The chain's CDR3 is CASTRGREADTQYF. Here the CDR3 DNA reads TGTGCCAGTACGCGCGGGAGGGAGGCAGATACGCAGTATTTT.